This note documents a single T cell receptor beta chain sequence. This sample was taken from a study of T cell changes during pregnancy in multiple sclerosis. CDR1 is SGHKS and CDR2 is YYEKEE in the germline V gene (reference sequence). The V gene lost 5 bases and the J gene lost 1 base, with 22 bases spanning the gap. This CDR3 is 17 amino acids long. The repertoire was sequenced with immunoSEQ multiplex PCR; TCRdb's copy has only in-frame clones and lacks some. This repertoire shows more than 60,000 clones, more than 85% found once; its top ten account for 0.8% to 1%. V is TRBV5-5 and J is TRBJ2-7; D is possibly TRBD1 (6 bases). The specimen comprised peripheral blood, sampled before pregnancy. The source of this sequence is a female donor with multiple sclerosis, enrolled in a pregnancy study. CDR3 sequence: CASSSEEPGERSYEQYF. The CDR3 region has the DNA TGTGCCAGCAGTTCCGAAGAACCAGGGGAAAGGTCCTACGAGCAGTACTTC. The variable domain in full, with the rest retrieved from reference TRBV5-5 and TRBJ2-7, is DAGVTQSPTHLIKTRGQQVTLRCSPISGHKSVSWYQQVLGQGPQFIFQYYEKEERGRGNFPDRFSARQFPNYSSELNVNALLLGDSALYLCASSSEEPGERSYEQYFGPGTRLTVT.